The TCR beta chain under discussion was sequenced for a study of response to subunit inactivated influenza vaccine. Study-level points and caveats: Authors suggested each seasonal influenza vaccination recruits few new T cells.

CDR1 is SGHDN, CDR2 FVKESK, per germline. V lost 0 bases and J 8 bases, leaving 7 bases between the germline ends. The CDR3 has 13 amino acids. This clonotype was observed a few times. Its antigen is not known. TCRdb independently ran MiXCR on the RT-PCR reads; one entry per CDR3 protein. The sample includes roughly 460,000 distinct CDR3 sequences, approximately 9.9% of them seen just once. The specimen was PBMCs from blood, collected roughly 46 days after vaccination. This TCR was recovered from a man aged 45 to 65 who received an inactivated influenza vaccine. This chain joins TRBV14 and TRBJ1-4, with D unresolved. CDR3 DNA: TGTGCCAGCAGCCAAGATCATCGGGAAAAACTGTTTTTT. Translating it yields CASSQDHREKLFF.